A single sample is the source of the 12 T cell receptor beta chains below, sequenced in a study of blood T cells in healthy people across ages. A second PCR, run for about 7 to 12 cycles, used a sample-barcoded 5' primer plus a J-beta primer mix. Using its own MiXCR run on the 5' RACE reads, TCRdb lists one record per CDR3 protein. The sample consists of under 800,000 distinct CDR3 sequences, approximately 21% of them appearing once. Sequencing was done on a sample of blood. The receptor source for this set is a man in his 70s in good health.

This chain links TRBV15 with TRBJ2-2, with 7 nucleotides matching TRBD2. Germline V gives CDR1 LNHNV, CDR2 YYDKDF (reference sequence). Losses at the gene ends were 2 bases for V and 4 bases for J; bases not matched to a gene: 4. The CDR3 has 15 residues. The CDR3 DNA reads TGTGCCACCAGCAGACAGGGAGGGAGCACCGGGGAGCTGTTTTTT. This codes for CATSRQGGSTGELFF.

The V gene is TRBV24-1, the J gene TRBJ2-5; TRBD1 might be the D (6 bases). The J call is uncertain, as TRBJ2-7 better fits the DNA end. The CDR3 length is 18 residues. CDR1 and CDR2 from the germline V gene are KGHDR and SFDVKD. The CDR3: CATSGRQAKGVNNYEQYF. The CDR3 DNA follows: TGTGCCACCAGTGGGAGACAGGCGAAGGGGGTAAACAACTACGAGCAGTACTTC.

The chain links TRBV5-5 to TRBJ1-5; 7 bases match TRBD1. Germline CDR1 SGHKS, CDR2 YYEKEE (reference sequence). There are 15 residues in the CDR3. V was pared by 4 bases and J by 7 bases, with 11 bases of the junction left unmatched. The CDR3 DNA reads TGTGCCAGCAGCCCCGACGGACAGGCGTTACAGCCCCAGCATTTT. This encodes CASSPDGQALQPQHF.

V usage is TRBV6-5 and J usage is TRBJ2-2, with a tentative D call TRBD1 (5 bases). Trimming cost V 2 bases and J 4 bases, with 11 bases left between them. Germline loops: CDR1 MNHEY, CDR2 SVGAGI. CDR3 length: 15 residues. The CDR3: CASSYRRVGTGELFF. CDR3 coding DNA: TGTGCCAGCAGTTACCGCAGGGTGGGCACCGGGGAGCTGTTTTTT.

This chain joins TRBV19 and TRBJ2-1, with 8 positions matching TRBD2. CDR3 length equals 16 residues. Germline V CDR1 and CDR2: LNHDA, SQIVND (reference sequence). With V trimmed by 1 base and J by 7 bases, 9 bases remained unmatched. The CDR3: CASSIVQGTSWNEQFF. DNA of the CDR3: TGTGCCAGTAGTATAGTCCAAGGGACTAGTTGGAATGAGCAGTTCTTC.

This clonotype was picked up many times. The genes are TRBV29-1 and TRBJ2-5; D gene ambiguous. CDR3 length: 10 residues. Germline CDR1 SQVTM, CDR2 ANQGSEA. The V end lost 4 bases, the J end lost 4 bases, and 4 bases lay between the germline ends. The CDR3 DNA is TGCAGCGTTGGGAGAGAGACCCAGTACTTC. Translated, it gives CSVGRETQYF.

The V gene is TRBV5-1, the J gene TRBJ2-7, with D perhaps matching TRBD1 or TRBD2 (5 bases each). Germline V CDR1 and CDR2: SGHRS, YFSETQ. The CDR3 covers 12 residues. Trimming cost V 4 bases and J 6 bases, with 11 bases left between them. The CDR3 is CASSRDLLEQYF. Written as DNA, the CDR3 is TGCGCCAGCAGCAGGGACCTTCTCGAGCAGTACTTC.

A note on this clonotype: The junction departs from the called germline gene at one end, perhaps through a read error. The chain joins TRBV6-5 to TRBJ1-1; possibly TRBD1 for D (5 bases). The germline V gene encodes CDR1 MNHEY and CDR2 SVGAGI. This CDR3 is 17 amino acids long. The CDR3 DNA follows: TGTGCCGGCAGTTACTCGAGGGCTGGGGCGATGAACACTGAAGCTTTCTTT. Translation gives CAGSYSRAGAMNTEAFF.

In DNA, the CDR3 is TGTGCCAGCAGCTTGGGGCAGTCATTTCATGAGCAGTTCTTC. Its protein product is CASSLGQSFHEQFF. V gene TRBV5-6 combines with J gene TRBJ2-1; D remains unclear. The CDR3 loop spans 14 amino acids. Germline V gene data show CDR1 as SGHDT and CDR2 as YYEEEE. V lost 0 bases and J 8 bases, leaving 12 bases between the germline ends.

The chain carries TRBV11-2 and TRBJ1-4; TRBD1 is a possible D gene (6 bases). Trimming shortened V by 6 bases and J by 4 bases, and 9 bases separated the two germline ends. This CDR3 is 13 amino acids long. Germline V gene sequence: CDR1 SGHAT, CDR2 FQNNGV. The CDR3, as DNA: TGTGCCAGCAGTGACAGGCGTAATGAAAAACTGTTTTTT. Translated: CASSDRRNEKLFF. Looking up the rest from reference TRBV11-2 and TRBJ1-4 gives the full variable domain: EAGVAQSPRYKIIEKRQSVAFWCNPISGHATLYWYQQILGQGPKLLIQFQNNGVVDDSQLPKDRFSAERLKGVDSTLKIQPAKLEDSAVYLCASSDRRNEKLFFGSGTQLSVL.

The chain combines TRBV11-2 with TRBJ2-7; 7 bases are a match to TRBD1. Trimming cost V 5 bases and J 8 bases; bases outside gene matches: 9. The CDR3 loop spans 13 amino acids. The germline V gene encodes CDR1 SGHAT and CDR2 FQNNGV. The CDR3 is CASSKTGTQQQYF. CDR3 DNA: TGTGCCAGCAGCAAGACAGGGACCCAGCAGCAGTACTTC.

A few counts support this clonotype. V usage is TRBV20-1 and J usage is TRBJ2-7; TRBD2 aligns across 10 bases. CDR3 length: 14 amino acids. Per germline, CDR1 DFQATT and CDR2 SNEGSKA (reference sequence). After removal of 1 base from V and 6 bases from J, the junction contained 6 bases not matched to a gene. The CDR3 loop is CSARGTRTSGEQYF. The CDR3 coding sequence is TGCAGTGCTAGAGGGACCCGGACTAGCGGCGAGCAGTACTTC.